This T cell receptor (beta chain) was sequenced for a study of T cell responses to AZD1222 COVID-19 vaccine. Findings and caveats of the study: After the peak T cell response, and only then, were repertoires sampled. Two doses of AZD1222 preceded a rise in Spike-specific TCR breadth and depth. A reported finding is that nearly half of spike-specific TCRs target unmutated variant regions.

As to this clone: Its target is unknown. This CDR3 is also generated by other DNA sequences in the sample.

Only in-frame clones appear in the TCRdb table, and some are missing; sequencing was by immunoSEQ multiplex PCR. The sample includes fewer than 200,000 clones, 85% to 90% seen only once; the top ten take 4% to 5.5%. Germline CDR1 is MDHEN and CDR2 is SYDVKM. Trimming shortened V by 2 bases and J by 1 base, and 2 bases separated the two germline ends. This CDR3 comprises 12 residues. The chain uses TRBV28 and TRBJ1-2, with unresolved D. Sequenced material: peripheral blood, taken 28 days after the second AZD1222 dose. This sequence originates from an adult who received the AZD1222 COVID-19 vaccine. The chain's CDR3 is CASSLLNYGYTF. CDR3 nucleotides: TGTGCCAGCAGTTTACTTAACTATGGCTACACCTTC.